The source of this T cell receptor (beta chain) is a study of T cells after yellow fever vaccination. Study-wide context: With SMART-Seq v4 Ultra Low Input, the fractions containing low cell numbers were prepared.

This clonotype came up a few times. As yet, its antigen is unknown. Broader study findings: Detected again after the booster were most primary-vaccination clones, at almost 97% CD4 and 88% CD8. A weaker but faster secondary response was observed, peaking on day 5 versus 15.

The 5'RACE template-switching step produced TCR cDNA and added a universal primer site and UMIs. MiXCR was run by TCRdb on the 5' RACE reads, yielding one entry per CDR3 protein. Of some 160,000 distinct CDR3 sequences listed, roughly 8.8% are singletons. V shed 2 bases and J shed 4 bases, with 12 bases lying between them. CDR3 size: 14 residues. Germline assignment: CDR1 MGHRA and CDR2 YSYEKL. The TCR sequence derives from a young man who received the YFV17D yellow fever vaccine. This material consisted of CD8+ T cells sorted from PBMCs, taken 45 days after the yellow fever booster vaccination. The V call is TRBV4-1, the J call TRBJ2-7; a possible D gene is TRBD1 (5 bases). The CDR3 sequence is CASSQTQGKYEQYF. In nucleotides, the CDR3 is TGCGCCAGCAGCCAAACCCAGGGAAAATACGAGCAGTACTTC.